Following are 12 T cell receptor beta chains from one sample sequenced in a study of cytomegalovirus exposure and HLA in healthy donors. 13 Jbeta primers and 60 Vbeta primers were used for the PCR. Here immunoSEQ multiplex PCR was the method, and the copy in TCRdb shows in-frame clones only, minus some. The profile shows about 200,000 clones, under 70% of them singletons. The sample consisted of PBMCs. The receptor source for this set is a man aged 35-49 years in good health and CMV-seropositive.

This clone came up a few times. J is TRBJ2-3 and V is TRBV28, with D perhaps TRBD2 (5 bases). Trimming took off 4 bases at V and 3 bases at J, with 11 bases between the two ends. Germline V lookup: CDR1 MDHEN, CDR2 SYDVKM. There are 14 residues in the CDR3. The CDR3 nucleotides read TGTGCCAGCAGTTCGCCGGGGTTGACAGATACGCAGTATTTT. It codes for CASSSPGLTDTQYF.

This clone was detected only a few times. V usage is TRBV7-8 and J usage is TRBJ2-7, with TRBD1 matching over 10 bases. V lost 7 bases, J lost 3 bases, and 9 bases stayed unmatched. The CDR3 is made up of 15 amino acids. Germline CDR1 reads SGHVS; CDR2 reads FQNEAQ. The CDR3 coding sequence is TGTGCCAGCACCCTCCGGGACAGGGGCTACTACGAGCAGTACTTC. Residues: CASTLRDRGYYEQYF.

Note on this clone: The sample carries other DNA sequences with the same CDR3. The chain has TRBV5-1 and TRBJ2-7; 10 bases align to TRBD2. J lost 2 bases, V lost 2 bases, and 1 base had no gene match. The CDR3 is 14 amino acids. Germline V gives CDR1 SGHRS, CDR2 YFSETQ. CDR3 sequence: CASSLAGGTYEQYF. The CDR3, as DNA: TGCGCCAGCAGCTTAGCGGGGGGGACCTACGAGCAGTACTTC.

This clone showed up just a few times. The CDR3 loop reads CAIRPTKDEKLFF. The CDR3 nucleotides read TGTGCCATCAGACCCACTAAGGATGAAAAACTGTTTTTT. V and J are TRBV10-3 and TRBJ1-4; D call uncertain. There are 13 residues in the CDR3. The germline CDR1 and CDR2 sequences are ENHRY and SYGVKD. The V gene lost 6 bases and the J gene lost 6 bases, with 11 bases spanning the gap.

The chain employs TRBV28 and TRBJ2-7, with 7 nucleotides matching TRBD1. Germline loops: CDR1 MDHEN, CDR2 SYDVKM. The junction had 9 bases not matched to a gene; V was cut back by 7 bases and J by 0 bases. CDR3 length: 15 amino acids. CDR3 protein: CASKRDSPYSYEQYF. CDR3 nucleotides: TGTGCCAGCAAAAGGGACAGCCCTTACTCCTACGAGCAGTACTTC.

The chain has TRBV19 and TRBJ2-5; 7 bases fit TRBD1. Germline V lookup: CDR1 LNHDA, CDR2 SQIVND (reference sequence). J was trimmed by 4 bases and V by 4 bases; bases with no gene match: 9. The CDR3 contains 15 residues. Here the CDR3 DNA reads TGTGCCAGTAGTACTCTAACAGGGGTGGGAGAGACCCAGTACTTC. Protein sequence: CASSTLTGVGETQYF.

This chain links TRBV6-5 with TRBJ2-1; 12 nucleotides match TRBD2. Germline V gene lookup returns CDR1 MNHEY and CDR2 SVGAGI. J gave up 4 bases and V 6 bases, and 4 bases lay outside the gene matches. The CDR3 has 15 residues. CDR3 nucleotides: TGTGCCAGCAGACTAGCGGGGGGTAGTTACAATGAGCAGTTCTTC. Residues: CASRLAGGSYNEQFF.

This chain joins TRBV28 and TRBJ1-1; 8 bases match TRBD1. Trimming removed 4 bases from V and 5 bases from J; junction bases left unmatched: 12. CDR1 MDHEN and CDR2 SYDVKM come from the germline V gene. This CDR3 spans 16 amino acids. CDR3 DNA sequence: TGTGCCAGCAGTTCGGCAACCAGGGGGCGTCGGACTGAAGCTTTCTTT. It translates to CASSSATRGRRTEAFF.

The rearrangement links TRBV7-8 to TRBJ2-3; 10 nucleotides align to TRBD2. Germline CDR1 and CDR2: SGHVS and FQNEAQ. The CDR3 totals 15 residues. The junction had 5 bases not matched to a gene; V was cut back by 4 bases and J by 4 bases. The CDR3, as DNA: TGTGCCAGCAGCTCCTGGACTAGCGGCCCAGATACGCAGTATTTT. Translation: CASSSWTSGPDTQYF.

This CDR3 reads CASTLHRGRNTGELFF. In DNA form, the CDR3 reads TGTGCCAGCACCCTGCACAGGGGGCGCAACACCGGGGAGCTGTTTTTT. This chain connects TRBV5-5 to TRBJ2-2, with 9 bases aligning to TRBD1. This CDR3 is built from 16 residues. The germline CDR1 and CDR2 sequences are SGHKS and YYEKEE (reference sequence). The V and J ends lost 6 bases and 2 bases, in that order; junction bases with no gene match: 8.

This chain uses TRBV10-1 with TRBJ2-7; 10 bases are shared with TRBD1. Trimming at V came to 8 bases and at J to 2 bases, leaving 3 bases not matched to a gene. Germline V gene lookup returns CDR1 WNHNN and CDR2 SYGVQD (reference sequence). CDR3 length: 13 amino acids. The CDR3 is CASSGTGAYEQYF. CDR3 nucleotide sequence: TGCGCCAGCTCCGGGACAGGGGCCTACGAGCAGTACTTC.

The chain uses TRBV9 and TRBJ2-7; D gene unclear. From germline, CDR1 is SGDLS and CDR2 YYNGEE. There are 13 residues in the CDR3. Trimming took off 0 bases at V and 6 bases at J, with 10 bases between the two ends. The CDR3 reads CASSVDRVSEQYF. The CDR3 DNA reads TGTGCCAGCAGCGTAGACCGGGTGAGCGAGCAGTACTTC.